This TCR beta chain was documented in a study of cytomegalovirus exposure and HLA in healthy donors. Study details: An earlier analysis identified more than 90 million unique TCR beta sequences in about 180 million T cells. General study findings and limits: Overall, roughly 150 TCR beta chains were annotated as cytomegalovirus-associated. In a later analysis, several top co-occurrence clusters appeared linked to parvovirus B19, influenza, CMV and Epstein-Barr virus.

PCR primers comprised 60 Vbeta and 13 Jbeta primers. Original data processing: Approximately 78 million unique TCR beta chains, some 9.9 million of them shared, were counted by a later analysis. This table comes from immunoSEQ multiplex PCR, and its TCRdb copy is limited to in-frame clones, with some not included. That table supplies the V and J calls and clone size; D and trimming were determined from the DNA. The sample carries about 110,000 clones, approximately 84% recorded once. This clone was detected only a few times. Its antigen is undetermined. J was trimmed by 9 bases and V by 7 bases; bases with no gene match: 5. CDR3 length: 13 residues. The V gene's germline CDR1 is MDHEN and CDR2 SYDVKM.

Sequencing input: PBMCs. This clonotype originated in a man over 45 in good health and CMV-seronegative. V gene TRBV28 combines with J gene TRBJ1-4; 10 bases map to TRBD1. The CDR3 region is CASNPGQGKKLFF. CDR3 bases: TGTGCCAGCAATCCGGGACAGGGGAAAAAACTGTTTTTT.